This T cell receptor (beta chain) was sequenced in a study of blood T cell repertoires in COVID-19. Authors' analysis steps: Reference gene primers were amplified, and this amplification served to estimate nucleated cell counts. The table came from immunoSEQ multiplex PCR; TCRdb's copy has only in-frame clones and leaves some out. V and J calls and clone size are those listed in that table; D and trimming were worked out from the DNA. The sample has over 150,000 clones; over 80% are singletons. CDR3 length: 15 residues. V was pared by 3 bases and J by 6 bases, with 15 bases between. Per germline, CDR1 SEHNR and CDR2 FQNEAQ (reference sequence).

The rearrangement links TRBV7-9 to TRBJ2-1, with D possibly TRBD2 on 6 matching bases. The clonotype comes from a woman at least 80 years old with COVID-19, enrolled during active disease. The sample consisted of peripheral blood. CDR3 nucleotide sequence: TGTGCCAGCAGCTTTTTAGAAGCGGGCGGCAATGAGCAGTTCTTC. Translating it yields CASSFLEAGGNEQFF.